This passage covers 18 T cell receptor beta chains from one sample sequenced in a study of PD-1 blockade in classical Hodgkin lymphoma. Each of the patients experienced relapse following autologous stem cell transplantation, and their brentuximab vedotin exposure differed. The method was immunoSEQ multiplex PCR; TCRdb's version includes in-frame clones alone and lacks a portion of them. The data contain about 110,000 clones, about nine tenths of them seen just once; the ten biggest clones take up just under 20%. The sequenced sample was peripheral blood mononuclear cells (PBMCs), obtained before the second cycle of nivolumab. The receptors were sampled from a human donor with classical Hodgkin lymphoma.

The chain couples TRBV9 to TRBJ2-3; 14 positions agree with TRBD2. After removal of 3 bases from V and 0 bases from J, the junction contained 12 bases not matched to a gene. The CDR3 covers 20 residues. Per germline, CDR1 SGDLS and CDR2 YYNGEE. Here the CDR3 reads CASSGSSGLAGVRSTDTQYF. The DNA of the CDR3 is TGTGCCAGCAGCGGTAGCTCGGGACTAGCGGGAGTTAGGAGCACAGATACGCAGTATTTT.

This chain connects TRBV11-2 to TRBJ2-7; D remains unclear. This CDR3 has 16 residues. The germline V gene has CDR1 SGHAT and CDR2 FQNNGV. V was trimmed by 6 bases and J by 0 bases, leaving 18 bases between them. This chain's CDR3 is CASSSTPRGSSYEQYF. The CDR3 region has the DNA TGTGCCAGCAGTTCTACCCCTCGCGGCAGCTCCTACGAGCAGTACTTC.

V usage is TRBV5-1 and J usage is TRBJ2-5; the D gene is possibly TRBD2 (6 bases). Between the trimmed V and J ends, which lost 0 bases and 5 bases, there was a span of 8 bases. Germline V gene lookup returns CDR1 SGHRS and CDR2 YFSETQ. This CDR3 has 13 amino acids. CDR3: CASSLGGTETQYF. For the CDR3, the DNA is TGCGCCAGCAGCTTGGGCGGGACGGAGACCCAGTACTTC.

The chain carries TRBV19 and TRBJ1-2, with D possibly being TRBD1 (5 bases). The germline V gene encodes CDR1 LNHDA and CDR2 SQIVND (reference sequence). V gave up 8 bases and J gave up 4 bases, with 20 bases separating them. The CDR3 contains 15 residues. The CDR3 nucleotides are TGTGCCAGTCATTCCGAGGGGTCGGATCCCTATGGCTACACCTTC. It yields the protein CASHSEGSDPYGYTF. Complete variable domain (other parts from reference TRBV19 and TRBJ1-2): DGGITQSPKYLFRKEGQNVTLSCEQNLNHDAMYWYRQDPGQGLRLIYYSQIVNDFQKGDIAEGYSVSREKKESFPLTVTSAQKNPTAFYLCASHSEGSDPYGYTFGSGTRLTVV.

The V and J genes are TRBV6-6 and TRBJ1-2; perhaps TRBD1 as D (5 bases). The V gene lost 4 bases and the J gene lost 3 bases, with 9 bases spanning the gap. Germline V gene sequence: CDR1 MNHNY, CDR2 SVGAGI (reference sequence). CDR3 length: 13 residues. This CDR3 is CASSSLGDYGYTF. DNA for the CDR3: TGTGCCAGCAGTTCGTTAGGGGACTATGGCTACACCTTC.

In DNA, the CDR3 is TGCGCCAGCAGCTTGGCCGGCTTCTTGTCCACAGATACGCAGTATTTT. The encoded protein is CASSLAGFLSTDTQYF. The chain combines TRBV5-1 with TRBJ2-3; D is undetermined. The germline V gene has CDR1 SGHRS and CDR2 YFSETQ. The CDR3 spans 16 residues. V was cut by 0 bases and J by 2 bases, with 13 bases left in between.

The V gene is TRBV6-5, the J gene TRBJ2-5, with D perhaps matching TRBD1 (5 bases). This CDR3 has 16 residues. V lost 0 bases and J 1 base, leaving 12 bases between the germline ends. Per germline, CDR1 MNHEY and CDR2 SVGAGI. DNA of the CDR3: TGTGCCAGCAGTTACTCAGGGGCGCCGACCCAAGAGACCCAGTACTTC. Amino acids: CASSYSGAPTQETQYF.

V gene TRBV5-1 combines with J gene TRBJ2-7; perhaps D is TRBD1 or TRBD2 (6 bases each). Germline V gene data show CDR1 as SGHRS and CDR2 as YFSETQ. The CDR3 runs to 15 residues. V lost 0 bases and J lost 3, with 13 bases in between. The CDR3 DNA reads TGCGCCAGCAGCTTGGAAGGGGGGAGAGACTACGAGCAGTACTTC. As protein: CASSLEGGRDYEQYF. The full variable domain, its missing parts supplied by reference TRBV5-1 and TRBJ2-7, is KAGVTQTPRYLIKTRGQQVTLSCSPISGHRSVSWYQQTPGQGLQFLFEYFSETQRNKGNFPGRFSGRQFSNSRSEMNVSTLELGDSALYLCASSLEGGRDYEQYFGPGTRLTVT.

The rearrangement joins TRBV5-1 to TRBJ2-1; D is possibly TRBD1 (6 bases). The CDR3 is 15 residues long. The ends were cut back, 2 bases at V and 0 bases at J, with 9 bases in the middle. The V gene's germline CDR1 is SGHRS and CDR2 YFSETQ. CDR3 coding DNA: TGCGCCAGCAGCTTCACACAGGGCTCCTACAATGAGCAGTTCTTC. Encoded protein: CASSFTQGSYNEQFF.

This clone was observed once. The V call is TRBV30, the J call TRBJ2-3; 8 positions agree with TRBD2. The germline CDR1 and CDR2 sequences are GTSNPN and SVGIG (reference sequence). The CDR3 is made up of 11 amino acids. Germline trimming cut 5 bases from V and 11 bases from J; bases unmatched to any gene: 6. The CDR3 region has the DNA TGTGCCTGGCTTATAGCGGGGTTGCAGTATTTT. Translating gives CAWLIAGLQYF.

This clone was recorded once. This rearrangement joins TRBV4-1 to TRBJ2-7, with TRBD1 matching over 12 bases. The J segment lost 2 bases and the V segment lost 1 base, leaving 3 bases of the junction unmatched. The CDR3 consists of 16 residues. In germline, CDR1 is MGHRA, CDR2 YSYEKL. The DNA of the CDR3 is TGCGCCAGCAGCCAAGGGGGACAGGGGGCGGCCTACGAGCAGTACTTC. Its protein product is CASSQGGQGAAYEQYF.

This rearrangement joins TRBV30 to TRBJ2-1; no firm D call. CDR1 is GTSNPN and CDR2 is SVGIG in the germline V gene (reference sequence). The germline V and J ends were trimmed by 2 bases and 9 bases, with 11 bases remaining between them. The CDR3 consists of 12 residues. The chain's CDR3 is CAWSRLVGEQFF. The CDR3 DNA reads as TGTGCCTGGAGTAGGCTAGTAGGTGAGCAGTTCTTC.

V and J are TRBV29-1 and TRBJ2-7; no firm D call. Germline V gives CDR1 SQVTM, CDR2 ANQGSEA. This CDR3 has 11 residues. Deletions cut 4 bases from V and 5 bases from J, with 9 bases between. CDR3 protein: CSVGLGHEQYF. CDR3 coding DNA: TGCAGCGTTGGGCTCGGCCACGAGCAGTACTTC.

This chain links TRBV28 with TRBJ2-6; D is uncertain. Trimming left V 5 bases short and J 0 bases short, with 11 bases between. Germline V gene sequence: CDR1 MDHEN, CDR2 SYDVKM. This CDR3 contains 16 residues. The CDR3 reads CASSPGRSSGANVLTF. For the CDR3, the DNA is TGTGCCAGCAGTCCGGGCCGGAGCTCTGGGGCCAACGTCCTGACTTTC.

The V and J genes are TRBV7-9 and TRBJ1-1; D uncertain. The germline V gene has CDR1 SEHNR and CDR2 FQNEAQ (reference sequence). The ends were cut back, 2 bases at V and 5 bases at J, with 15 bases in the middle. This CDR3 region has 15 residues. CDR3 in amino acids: CASSLNPIPGTEAFF. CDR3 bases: TGTGCCAGCAGCTTAAACCCAATACCGGGGACTGAAGCTTTCTTT.

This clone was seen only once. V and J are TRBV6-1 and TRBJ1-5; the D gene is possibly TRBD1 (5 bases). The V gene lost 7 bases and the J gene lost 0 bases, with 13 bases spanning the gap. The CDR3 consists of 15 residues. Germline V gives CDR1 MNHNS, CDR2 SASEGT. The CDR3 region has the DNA TGTGCCAGCACCCAGGGAGGGTATAGCAATCAGCCCCAGCATTTT. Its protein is CASTQGGYSNQPQHF.

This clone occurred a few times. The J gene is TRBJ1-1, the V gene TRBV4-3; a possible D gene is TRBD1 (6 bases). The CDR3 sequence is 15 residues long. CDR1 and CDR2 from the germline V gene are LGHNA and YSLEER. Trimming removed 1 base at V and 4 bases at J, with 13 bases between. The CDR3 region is CASSQGMGAGTEAFF. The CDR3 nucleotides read TGCGCCAGCAGCCAAGGTATGGGGGCGGGCACTGAAGCTTTCTTT.

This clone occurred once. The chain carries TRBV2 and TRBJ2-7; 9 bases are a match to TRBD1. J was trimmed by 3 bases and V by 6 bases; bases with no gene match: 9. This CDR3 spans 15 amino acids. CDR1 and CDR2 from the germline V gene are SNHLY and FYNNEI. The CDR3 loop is CASRRDRGNNYEQYF. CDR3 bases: TGTGCCAGCAGGAGAGACAGGGGGAATAACTACGAGCAGTACTTC.